The 30 T cell receptor beta chains given below trace back to one sample, sequenced in a study of T cells in localized non-small cell lung cancer. Assay: immunoSEQ multiplex PCR; the TCRdb copy retains only in-frame clones and omits some. The sample shows about 5,600 clones, 28% of them seen only once. This specimen was lung tumor tissue, taken before any cancer treatment. These receptors all come from a female donor over 55 with stage I lung adenocarcinoma.

This clone was detected a few times. The V gene is TRBV9, the J gene TRBJ1-3, with D possibly matching TRBD1 (6 bases). This CDR3 has 15 residues. V was shortened by 5 bases and J by 0 bases, with 12 bases between the two germline ends. CDR1 is SGDLS, CDR2 YYNGEE, per germline. CDR3: CASSEQGHSGNTIYF. CDR3 in DNA: TGTGCCAGCAGTGAGCAGGGGCACTCTGGAAACACCATATATTTT.

Only a few counts were recorded for this clone. The chain couples TRBV7-5 to TRBJ2-1; the D call of TRBD2 is as the table states it, not checked on the DNA. TRBV7-5 represents a pseudogene. CDR3 length: 16 residues. CDR3 nucleotides: TGTGCCAGCAGCCCAGCTGGCGGGGGGGACTACAATGAGCAGTTCTTC. Amino acids: CASSPAGGGDYNEQFF.

The J gene is TRBJ2-7, the V gene TRBV11-3, with TRBD1 matching 8 bases. The CDR3 runs to 16 residues. Looked up from germline, CDR1 is SGHNT and CDR2 is YENEEA. Germline trimming cut 2 bases from V and 5 bases from J; bases unmatched to any gene: 11. This CDR3 reads CASSLRPDRVMHEQYF. In DNA, the CDR3 is TGTGCCAGCAGCTTAAGGCCGGACAGGGTTATGCACGAGCAGTACTTC.

The rearrangement joins TRBV25-1 to TRBJ2-2; tentative D call: TRBD1 (5 bases). The V end was cut by 3 bases, the J end by 4 bases, with 12 bases between. The germline CDR1 and CDR2 sequences are MGHDK and SYGVNS. The CDR3 is 15 residues long. The chain's CDR3 is CASSDRVYGTGELFF. The CDR3 coding sequence is TGTGCCAGCAGTGACAGGGTCTACGGCACCGGGGAGCTGTTTTTT. The whole variable domain, filled in from reference TRBV25-1 and TRBJ2-2, reads EADIYQTPRYLVIGTGKKITLECSQTMGHDKMYWYQQDPGMELHLIHYSYGVNSTEKGDLSSESTVSRIRTEHFPLTLESARPSHTSQYLCASSDRVYGTGELFFGEGSRLTVL.

The rearrangement links TRBV15 to TRBJ1-5; D is unresolved. CDR3 length equals 14 residues. CDR1 and CDR2 (germline): LNHNV, YYDKDF (reference sequence). Between the trimmed V and J ends, which lost 3 bases and 0 bases, there was a span of 6 bases. The CDR3 sequence: CATSRHISNQPQHF. CDR3 coding DNA: TGTGCCACCAGCAGGCACATTAGCAATCAGCCCCAGCATTTT.

Concerning this clone itself: Relative to the germline gene, one junction end is altered; a read error may explain this. This chain joins TRBV11-3 and TRBJ1-1; tentative D call: TRBD1 (5 bases). Per the germline V gene, CDR1 is SGHNT and CDR2 is YENEEA. This CDR3 has 14 residues. CDR3 nucleotides: TGTGCCAGCAGCCCAGCCCTCCCCTCCCCGGCAGGGAAGTTT. It encodes CASSPALPSPAGKF.

The V gene is TRBV9, the J gene TRBJ1-1; possible D gene TRBD1, 5 bases. V lost 3 bases and J lost 0, with 12 bases in between. The CDR3 consists of 15 residues. Germline V gene lookup returns CDR1 SGDLS and CDR2 YYNGEE. This CDR3 is CASSALDSLNTEAFF. CDR3 bases: TGTGCCAGCAGCGCCCTCGACAGCTTGAACACTGAAGCTTTCTTT. The whole variable domain, remainder taken from reference TRBV9 and TRBJ1-1, is DSGVTQTPKHLITATGQRVTLRCSPRSGDLSVYWYQQSLDQGLQFLIQYYNGEERAKGNILERFSAQQFPDLHSELNLSSLELGDSALYFCASSALDSLNTEAFFGQGTRLTVV.

The sample holds a few counts of this clone. The rearrangement uses TRBV11-3 and TRBJ1-1; D is unresolved. V was clipped by 3 bases and J by 3 bases, with 23 bases between them. CDR3 length: 18 amino acids. Germline V CDR1 and CDR2: SGHNT, YENEEA. CDR3 bases: TGTGCCAGCAGCTTGGAAACGCGGGGTTTCGGACTGGACACTGAAGCTTTCTTT. The encoded protein is CASSLETRGFGLDTEAFF. Filled out from reference TRBV11-3 and TRBJ1-1, the complete variable domain reads EAGVVQSPRYKIIEKKQPVAFWCNPISGHNTLYWYLQNLGQGPELLIRYENEEAVDDSQLPKDRFSAERLKGVDSTLKIQPAELGDSAVYLCASSLETRGFGLDTEAFFGQGTRLTVV.

The gene calls are TRBV11-3 and TRBJ1-5; TRBD1 aligns across 9 bases. This CDR3 contains 16 residues. J lost 4 bases, V lost 6 bases, and 10 bases had no gene match. Germline assignment: CDR1 SGHNT and CDR2 YENEEA. CDR3 bases: TGTGCCAGCAGTCCAGTAACAGGGGGCCTTAATCAGCCCCAGCATTTT. This codes for CASSPVTGGLNQPQHF.

V usage is TRBV19 and J usage is TRBJ1-5; D might be TRBD1 (5 bases). V shed 1 base and J shed 5 bases, with 12 bases lying between them. CDR1 and CDR2 from the germline V gene are LNHDA and SQIVND (reference sequence). CDR3 size: 15 residues. CDR3 DNA sequence: TGTGCCAGTAGTATAGGTCGGGGGGGGGATCAGCCCCAGCATTTT. Its protein product is CASSIGRGGDQPQHF. Together with reference TRBV19 and TRBJ1-5, the CDR3 gives the full variable domain: DGGITQSPKYLFRKEGQNVTLSCEQNLNHDAMYWYRQDPGQGLRLIYYSQIVNDFQKGDIAEGYSVSREKKESFPLTVTSAQKNPTAFYLCASSIGRGGDQPQHFGDGTRLSIL.

CDR3 DNA: TGTGCCAGCAGCTTGAGGCTAGCGGGAGTAGGGGAGACCCAGTACTTC. This sequence encodes CASSLRLAGVGETQYF. The chain links TRBV11-3 to TRBJ2-5; 10 nucleotides match TRBD2. J was trimmed by 5 bases and V by 3 bases; bases with no gene match: 9. Germline CDR1 SGHNT, CDR2 YENEEA. There are 16 residues in the CDR3.

In its sample, this clone was seen a few times. J is TRBJ1-1 and V is TRBV23-1; D call uncertain. TRBV23-1 has ORF status, its function being uncertain. Trimming removed 6 bases at V and 11 bases at J, with 19 bases between. This CDR3 is 13 amino acids long. The CDR3 coding sequence is TGCGCCAGCAGCCAAGATTTGGGCTGGTTGGCTTTCTTT. Its protein is CASSQDLGWLAFF.

V usage is TRBV2 and J usage is TRBJ1-5; 10 nucleotides match TRBD1. Trimming removed 3 bases from V and 10 bases from J; junction bases left unmatched: 3. CDR3 length: 13 amino acids. Germline V gene sequence: CDR1 SNHLY, CDR2 FYNNEI. CDR3 in amino acids: CASSERTGGPQHF. The CDR3 region has the DNA TGTGCCAGCAGTGAGAGGACAGGGGGTCCCCAGCATTTT. The full variable domain, rest sourced from reference TRBV2 and TRBJ1-5, is EPEVTQTPSHQVTQMGQEVILRCVPISNHLYFYWYRQILGQKVEFLVSFYNNEISEKSEIFDDQFSVERPDGSNFTLKIRSTKLEDSAMYFCASSERTGGPQHFGDGTRLSIL.

The chain couples TRBV1 to TRBJ1-1; the table assigns TRBD1, which was not confirmed against the DNA. TRBV1 is termed a pseudogene. This CDR3 is built from 14 residues. CDR3 region: CASSQERDRNEAFF. DNA for the CDR3: TGCGCCAGCAGCCAAGAACGAGACAGAAATGAAGCTTTCTTT.

The rearrangement joins TRBV6-8 to TRBJ2-5; 10 bases line up with TRBD2. The length of the CDR3 is 16 residues. V dropped 5 bases and J dropped 4; count of bases not matched to a gene: 10. The V gene's germline CDR1 is MNHGY and CDR2 SAAAGT. CDR3 nucleotides: TGTGCCAGCAGTGATACGGTAGCGGGAGGAGGAGAGACCCAGTACTTC. The encoded protein is CASSDTVAGGGETQYF.

The CDR3 loop reads CASSIDRGSNQPQHF. The CDR3 coding sequence is TGTGCCAGTAGTATAGATCGCGGGAGCAATCAGCCCCAGCATTTT. The chain is built from TRBV19 and TRBJ1-5; D ambiguous. Germline V gene sequence: CDR1 LNHDA, CDR2 SQIVND (reference sequence). This CDR3 is 15 amino acids long. V lost 0 bases, J lost 1 base, and 7 bases lay in between.

The chain recombines TRBV11-3 with TRBJ1-1, with unresolved D. CDR1 and CDR2 (germline): SGHNT, YENEEA. The CDR3 sequence is 15 residues long. The V and J ends lost 5 bases and 4 bases respectively, with 17 bases between them. The CDR3 nucleotides read TGTGCCAGCAGCCGCGGATCAAAATTGGTCACTGAAGCTTTCTTT. It is translated as CASSRGSKLVTEAFF.

The genes are TRBV18 and TRBJ2-2; D is undetermined. The V and J ends lost 0 bases and 5 bases respectively, with 7 bases between them. Germline CDR1 reads KGHSH; CDR2 reads LQKENI. There are 14 residues in the CDR3. The CDR3 is CASSPPSVTGELFF. In nucleotides, the CDR3 is TGTGCCAGCTCACCACCGTCAGTTACCGGGGAGCTGTTTTTT.

There are many counts of this clone. The genes are TRBV11-3 and TRBJ1-5; D might be TRBD1 (5 bases). This CDR3 is built from 15 residues. Trimming left V 3 bases short and J 2 bases short, with 11 bases between. Germline V lookup: CDR1 SGHNT, CDR2 YENEEA. The CDR3 is CASSLAGTGNQPQHF. The CDR3 DNA is TGTGCCAGCAGCTTGGCCGGGACCGGCAATCAGCCCCAGCATTTT.

The chain couples TRBV23-1 to TRBJ2-7; 7 positions agree with TRBD1. TRBV23-1 is given ORF status, its function remaining uncertain. The ends lost 2 bases at V and 2 bases at J; junction bases unmatched: 6. The CDR3 spans 15 residues. The CDR3 region has the DNA TGCGCCAGCAGTCAACTATGGGGGACAGCCTACGAGCAGTACTTC. It translates to CASSQLWGTAYEQYF.

This clone is judged medium-sized (0.01 to 0.1%). The chain links TRBV4-1 to TRBJ2-1; D ambiguous. The CDR3 covers 16 residues. V was trimmed by 0 bases and J by 4 bases, leaving 13 bases between them. From germline, CDR1 is MGHRA and CDR2 YSYEKL. The CDR3 region has the DNA TGCGCCAGCAGCCAAGATCCCCAGCCGGTGTACAATGAGCAGTTCTTC. Translation: CASSQDPQPVYNEQFF.

The rearrangement uses TRBV28 and TRBJ1-2; TRBD1 agrees at 9 bases. V trimming: 9 bases; J trimming: 3 bases; junction bases outside the gene matches: 5. CDR1 is MDHEN and CDR2 is SYDVKM in the germline V gene. The CDR3 is 13 amino acids. In nucleotides, the CDR3 is TGTGCCAGTCGACAGGGGGTTGACTATGGCTACACCTTC. Protein: CASRQGVDYGYTF.

The chain carries TRBV10-2 and TRBJ2-5, with D possibly being TRBD1 (5 bases). Trimming shortened V by 10 bases and J by 5 bases, and 17 bases separated the two germline ends. The CDR3 has 13 residues. Germline V lookup: CDR1 WSHSY, CDR2 SAAADI. The CDR3 sequence is CATQQEARETQYF. CDR3 nucleotide sequence: TGCGCCACCCAACAGGAAGCTAGGGAGACCCAGTACTTC.

This sequence joins TRBV29-1 and TRBJ2-7; 12 positions match TRBD2. The germline CDR1 and CDR2 sequences are SQVTM and ANQGSEA. V lost 7 bases and J lost 0; bases outside the gene matches: 7. CDR3 length: 15 amino acids. CDR3 coding DNA: TGCAGCGCCAGGGAGACTAGCGGGGGCTCCTACGAGCAGTACTTC. Its translation: CSARETSGGSYEQYF.

Within the sample, this clone is medium-sized. V usage is TRBV11-3 and J usage is TRBJ2-5, with D possibly being TRBD1 or TRBD2 (5 bases each). V was shortened by 4 bases and J by 5 bases, with 20 bases between the two germline ends. Germline-derived CDR1 and CDR2 are SGHNT and YENEEA. This CDR3 is built from 16 residues. CDR3 in DNA: TGTGCCAGCAGCTCACCGGGACCCATAAACGGGGAGACCCAGTACTTC. It yields the protein CASSSPGPINGETQYF.

This chain joins TRBV4-1 and TRBJ2-1; 9 bases fit TRBD2. V shed 0 bases and J 9 bases; nucleotides not matched to a gene: 9. This CDR3 spans 16 amino acids. CDR1 MGHRA and CDR2 YSYEKL come from the germline V gene. The CDR3 nucleotides are TGCGCCAGCAGCCAAGAGGGTAGCGGGAGATTTAGTGAGCAGTTCTTC. It yields the protein CASSQEGSGRFSEQFF.

The chain uses TRBV19 and TRBJ1-1; no reliable D call. Trimming left V 6 bases short and J 12 bases short, with 17 bases between. The CDR3 has 12 amino acids. The germline V gene has CDR1 LNHDA and CDR2 SQIVND (reference sequence). The CDR3 DNA follows: TGTGCCAGTAGAAACTTAACCCTTGAGACTTTCTTT. This codes for CASRNLTLETFF.

This clone is judged medium-sized. This sequence joins TRBV9 and TRBJ2-7; tentatively, D is TRBD2 (6 bases). Germline V gene lookup returns CDR1 SGDLS and CDR2 YYNGEE. The CDR3 spans 17 residues. V gave up 0 bases and J gave up 6 bases, with 22 bases separating them. The CDR3 bases are TGTGCCAGCAGCGTAGGAGCCCCCTCGACTAGAGTCTGCGAGCAGTACTTC. Its protein product is CASSVGAPSTRVCEQYF.

As DNA, the CDR3 is TGTGCCAGCAGCTTAGGTCAGGGATCAAATACGCAGTATTTT. Translation gives CASSLGQGSNTQYF. V usage is TRBV7-6 and J usage is TRBJ2-3; the D gene is possibly TRBD1 (5 bases). Germline assignment: CDR1 SGHVS and CDR2 FNYEAQ. Trimming shortened V by 1 base and J by 7 bases, and 12 bases separated the two germline ends. There are 14 residues in the CDR3.

The genes are TRBV18 and TRBJ2-2; 10 bases are a match to TRBD1. V was pared by 4 bases and J by 3 bases, with 2 bases of the junction left unmatched. In germline, CDR1 is KGHSH, CDR2 LQKENI. The CDR3 sequence is 15 residues long. Here the CDR3 reads CASSQGTGDTGELFF. The CDR3 coding sequence is TGTGCCAGCTCACAGGGGACAGGGGACACCGGGGAGCTGTTTTTT.